This T cell receptor beta chain derives from a study of response to subunit inactivated influenza vaccine. This clonotype occurred many times. Its antigen is as yet unknown. TCRdb reanalysed the RT-PCR reads using MiXCR and keeps one entry per CDR3 protein. The sample consists of under 550,000 distinct CDR3 sequences, roughly 7.6% of them appearing once. Germline CDR1 reads SGHDT; CDR2 reads YYEEEE. V was pared by 4 bases and J by 2 bases, with 10 bases between. This CDR3 contains 13 residues. The study's findings and limits: Authors suggested each seasonal flu vaccination may recruit only limited numbers of new T cells.

Sample: PBMCs from blood, taken about 24 months after vaccination. V gene TRBV5-6 combines with J gene TRBJ2-7; possibly TRBD1 or TRBD2 for D (5 bases each). This TCR came from a man aged 45 to 75 who received an inactivated influenza vaccine. Here the CDR3 DNA reads TGTGCCAGCAGCCCGGGGACGACCTACGAGCAGTACTTC. Translating gives CASSPGTTYEQYF.